A selection of T cell receptor beta chains follows, all from one sample in a study of T cells in Graves' hyperthyroidism and ophthalmopathy. MiXCR, applied by TCRdb to the multiplex PCR reads, yields one record per CDR3 protein. This sample has approximately 400,000 distinct CDR3 sequences; 15% to 19% occur once, and the top ten carry 7.5% to 9%. The sample comprised blood. The source of these receptors is a woman younger than 30 with Graves' hyperthyroidism. The CDR3 runs from the conserved cysteine through the conserved F or W. Fields, in order: J gene, D gene, V gene, clone size, CDR3 DNA, CDR3 protein. A D gene is named only where the DNA matches it firmly. The size entry is marked missing in some rows and otherwise reads once, few, many or a size class.

TRBJ2-7 - TRBV20-1 - TGCAGTTTAGGGTCCACCTACGAGCAGTACTTC CSLGSTYEQYF
TRBJ2-2 - TRBV7-9 many TGTGCCAGCAGCCCGTCGAGTTACCGGGGCGGGGAGCTGTTTTTT CASSPSSYRGGELFF
TRBJ2-7 TRBD1 TRBV12-3/TRBV12-4 many TGTGCCAGCAGTCGACAGGGGGTCTCCTACGAGCAGTACTTC CASSRQGVSYEQYF
TRBJ2-3 TRBD1 TRBV5-1 - TGCGCCAGCAGCGTACAACAGGGGGGTGGCACAGATACGCAGTATTTT CASSVQQGGGTDTQYF
TRBJ2-7 - TRBV11-2 many TGTGCCAGCAGCCTCCTAACGGCCCCCTACGAGCAGTACTTC CASSLLTAPYEQYF
TRBJ1-4 TRBD1 TRBV18 - TGTGCCAGCTCAGAGAGGCGAGGACAGGGAGATGAAAAACTGTTTTTT CASSERRGQGDEKLFF
TRBJ1-2 TRBD1 TRBV2 - TGTGCCAGCCAGGGGGTCGGAAGCTACACCTTC CASQGVGSYTF
TRBJ2-3 TRBD2 TRBV7-8 many TGTGCCAGCAGCTTCAGGACTAGCGGGGGGGATACGCAGTATTTT CASSFRTSGGDTQYF
TRBJ1-2 - TRBV12-3/TRBV12-4 - TGTGCCAGCAGTTTAGGAGAGGACAGCTTCTATGGCTACACCTTC CASSLGEDSFYGYTF
TRBJ2-5 - TRBV10-2 few TGCGCCAGCAGTGAAGGCCAGGGGATGAAGACCCAGTACTTC CASSEGQGMKTQYF
TRBJ1-3 - TRBV6-1 many TGTGCCAGCAGTTCCCTCACCCACTCTGGAAACACCATATATTTT CASSSLTHSGNTIYF
TRBJ2-7 TRBD1 TRBV6-1 many TGTGCCAGCAGTTCGACAGGGGCCTACGAGCAGTACTTC CASSSTGAYEQYF
TRBJ1-4 - TRBV6-5 many TGTGCCAGCAGTTATAATCTCGGGGGACGGTTAGAAAAACTGTTTTTT CASSYNLGGRLEKLFF
TRBJ1-5 TRBD1 TRBV12-3/TRBV12-4 - TGTGCCAGCAGTCCCGGGACAGGGGACCTTCAGCCCCAGCATTTT CASSPGTGDLQPQHF
TRBJ1-2 TRBD1 TRBV5-1 many TGCGCCAGCAGTCCCGTCGGACAGGGTCTTAACGGCTACACCTTC CASSPVGQGLNGYTF
TRBJ2-1 TRBD2 TRBV19 few TGTGCCAGTAGTCACCGCTCGGACAGGGCTAGCGGGAGGGACAATGAGCAGTTCTTC CASSHRSDRASGRDNEQFF
TRBJ2-5 - TRBV18 many TGTGCCAGCTCACCAGGATCAGGGGCACAAGAGACCCAGTACTTC CASSPGSGAQETQYF
TRBJ1-1 TRBD1 TRBV10-3 many TGTGCCATCAGTGCCCGGGGACAGGGGTCGGGCACTGAAGCTTTCTTT CAISARGQGSGTEAFF
TRBJ1-1 - TRBV24-1 - TGTGCCACCAGTGATTTCGGTGCACGTGAAGCTTTCTTT CATSDFGAREAFF
TRBJ2-3 - TRBV28 many TGTGCCAGCAGTTTCCGAGGGTTCCTACCGCAGTATTTT CASSFRGFLPQYF
TRBJ1-1 - TRBV27 many TGTGCCAGCAGTTGGGGTGCTGGGTTGAACACTGAAGCTTTCTTT CASSWGAGLNTEAFF
TRBJ2-3 - TRBV6-5 many TGTGCCAGCAGTTACTCGAGATCGACAGATACGCAGTATTTT CASSYSRSTDTQYF
TRBJ1-2 - TRBV5-6 many TGTGCCAGCAGCTTGCTCGATGGCTACACCTTC CASSLLDGYTF
TRBJ2-3 - TRBV7-3 - TGTGCCAGCAGCTTCCGACAGAGCGGGTATCCAGTCCGGGGCACAGATACGCAGTATTTT CASSFRQSGYPVRGTDTQYF
TRBJ2-3 - TRBV20-1 many TGCAGTGCTAGAGATCTCGCAGGCGCAGATACGCAGTATTTT CSARDLAGADTQYF
TRBJ2-7 TRBD2 TRBV27 many TGTGCCAGCAGTTTAATGTCTAGCGGGGGTTACGAGCAGTACTTC CASSLMSSGGYEQYF
TRBJ1-2 TRBD1 TRBV25-1 - TGTGCCAGCATGGACAGGACAACTTCGGGCTATGGCTACACCTTC CASMDRTTSGYGYTF